This record concerns one T cell receptor beta chain sequence. Antigen unknown. Amplification used 60 Vbeta primers and 13 Jbeta primers. The repertoire was sequenced with immunoSEQ multiplex PCR; TCRdb's copy has only in-frame clones and lacks some. The sample lists about 100,000 clones, 76% occurring once. The sample belongs to a study of cytomegalovirus exposure and HLA in healthy donors. Whole-study findings and limits: Only CMV serostatus was available as immune exposure information.

The sequenced material came from PBMCs. The receptor was isolated from a woman aged 60-70 years in good health and CMV-seropositive.

For the CDR3, the DNA is TGTGCCAGCAGCTTCCGTTCAGGGCGCACAGATACGCAGTATTTT. Translation: CASSFRSGRTDTQYF. The chain has TRBV7-9 and TRBJ2-3; D is perhaps TRBD1 (5 bases). CDR3 length: 15 residues. Trimming removed 3 bases from V and 1 base from J, with 11 bases in between. CDR1 is SEHNR and CDR2 is FQNEAQ in the germline V gene (reference sequence).